Sequencing of this TCR beta chain was carried out in a study of cytomegalovirus exposure and HLA in healthy donors. Primers for the PCR totalled 60 Vbeta and 13 Jbeta. TCRdb keeps only in-frame clones here, not all; method: immunoSEQ multiplex PCR. The data contain 150,000 or so clones, 73% of them singletons. The donors gave bone marrow, and they were healthy. Germline lookup yields CDR1 LNHDA and CDR2 SQIVND (reference sequence). The CDR3 contains 15 residues. V lost 9 bases, J lost 0 bases, and 7 bases stayed unmatched. What was sequenced was PBMCs. The chain links TRBV19 to TRBJ1-2, with 10 bases that match TRBD1. The clonotype was recovered from a young woman in good health and CMV-seronegative. The CDR3 DNA follows: TGTGCCAGCAGGGACAGGGGAGCAGCTAACTATGGCTACACCTTC. It codes for CASRDRGAANYGYTF.